This T cell receptor (beta chain) is from a study of T cells in Graves' hyperthyroidism and ophthalmopathy (dated by TCRdb to about 2019). About the study as a whole: Peripheral blood was collected at initial diagnosis, before any treatment. A discovery cohort of about 96 patients, about 40 with Graves' ophthalmopathy and approximately 57 with stable Graves' hyperthyroidism, was used to find distinguishing TCR V-J signatures. In addition, the study compared T-cell repertoires in thyroid tissue and in blood from six Graves' hyperthyroidism patients. The paper reports TCR Vbeta CDR3 sequencing of some 140 peripheral blood samples: approximately 41 ophthalmopathy, about 75 hyperthyroidism and around 17 progressor patients. Following sampling, methimazole starting at 30 mg daily was given to hyperthyroidism patients, and high-dose intravenous methylprednisolone was given to ophthalmopathy patients. An independent validation cohort of fewer than 20 hyperthyroidism patients and about 15 patients who later progressed to ophthalmopathy tested prospective prediction of ophthalmopathy. The approximately 97 discovery patients were randomly divided into training and test sets at a 7:3 ratio.

Broad study findings and their caveats: In cross-validation, a model built on a 13 V-J signature told ophthalmopathy apart from stable hyperthyroidism with approximately 90% sensitivity and about 81% specificity, and in testing the same model reached 80%/75%. No statistical method was used to fix the sample size in advance, and group allocation was not hidden from the investigators. Blood samples also contained most of the expanded thyroid clonotypes (frequency above 0.001), which suggests that blood repertoires may reflect thyroid immune responses. In validation, the model predicted progression to ophthalmopathy a median of roughly six months before onset, with about 64% sensitivity and nearly 75% specificity.

Details on this clonotype: Its binding antigen is unknown. An end of the junction does not agree with germline; a read error may underlie this.

The TCR beta CDR3 regions were amplified from the RNA transcripts. A first-round RT-PCR of the TCR CDR3 used the HTBI primer set with the Qiagen OneStep RT-PCR kit. Libraries were constructed in a second round of multiplex PCR, after which size selection and purification were performed. The libraries were sequenced on an Illumina HiSeq2000 using paired-end 100 bp reads. From the authors' description of their analysis: SOAPnuke was used to process the raw data, throwing out any read that contained adapters or uncalled bases, had a mean Phred below 15, or lacked an exact constant-primer or identifier match. High-quality paired reads were merged using COPE v1.2.5, and each unique nucleotide sequence was defined as a clonotype. MiTCR v1.1 was used to align clonotypes to the IMGT TRBV, TRBD and TRBJ reference segments. The analysis was restricted to V-J combinations with a frequency above 0.0001, which together covered 99.2% of the repertoires. A TCS score was defined as the ratio of F50 (clonal expansion) to E x V (chaos), with BLOSUM62-based TCRdist applied between CDR3 peptides within each V-J. Welch's t-statistics and random forest reduced roughly 540 V-J features to 13, which were used in a naive Bayes classifier (R e1071). TCRdb reran the public reads through fastp at Q25 and MiXCR, keeping productive beta chains. Rows matching on CDR3 protein sequence are summarized as one entry with the most common DNA and genes. TCRdb's processing, not the authors', yielded these V and J calls. The sample contains about 640,000 distinct CDR3 sequences, less than 25% of them found a single time. Roughly 30% of the sample lies in the top ten.

Spanning cysteine to phenylalanine, the CDR3 consists of 12 amino acids. Of all the DNA, just the CDR3 is kept, 36 bases in frame from base 1. Reading the germline V gene (reference sequence) gives CDR1 GTSNPN and CDR2 SVGIG. Ophthalmopathy patients had moderately to severely active disease, Clinical Activity Score of at least 3, NOSPECS grade of at least 4, and duration under 3 months. The study excluded patients with uncontrolled infections, other autoimmune diseases, pregnancy or lactation. Diagnoses were based on clinical symptoms, serum thyroxine and TRAb, thyroid ultrasound and orbital computed tomography. PBMCs were isolated from 7.5 to 10 ml of fresh peripheral blood by Ficoll-Paque density gradient centrifugation. Total RNA was extracted using Trizol reagent, and RNA quality was assessed on an Agilent 2100 Bioanalyzer.

This chain joins TRBV30 to TRBJ2-7, with no confident D gene call. The sequence came from a man aged 30 to 39 with Graves' ophthalmopathy. The sequencing sample was made of blood. The sequenced DNA: TGTGCCTGGAGTGGCACCCCCTACAAGCAGTACTTC. Its coded protein is CAWSGTPYKQYF. Supplemented by the reference TRBV30 and TRBJ2-7 proteins around the CDR3, the complete variable domain is SQTIHQWPATLVQPVGSPLSLECTVEGTSNPNLYWYRQAAGRGLQLLFYSVGIGQISSEVPQNLSASRPQDRQFILSSKKLLLSDSGFYLCAWSGTPYKQYFGPGTRLTVT.